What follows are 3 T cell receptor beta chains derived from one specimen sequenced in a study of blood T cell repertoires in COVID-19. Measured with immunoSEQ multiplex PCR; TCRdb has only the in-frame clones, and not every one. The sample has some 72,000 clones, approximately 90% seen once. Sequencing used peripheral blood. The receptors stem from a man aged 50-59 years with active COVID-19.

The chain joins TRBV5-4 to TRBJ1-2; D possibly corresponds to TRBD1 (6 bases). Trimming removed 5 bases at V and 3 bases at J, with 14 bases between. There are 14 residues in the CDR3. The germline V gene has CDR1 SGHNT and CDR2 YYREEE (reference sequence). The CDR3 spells CASSRWGRDYGYTF. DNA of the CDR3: TGTGCCAGCAGTCGATGGGGGCGGGACTATGGCTACACCTTC.

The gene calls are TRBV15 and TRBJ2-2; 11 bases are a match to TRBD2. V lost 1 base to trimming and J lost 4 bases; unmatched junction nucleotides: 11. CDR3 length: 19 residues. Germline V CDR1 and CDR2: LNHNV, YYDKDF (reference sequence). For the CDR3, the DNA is TGTGCCACCAGCAGAGTCCCATCCGGGACTAGCGGAGGCACCGGGGAGCTGTTTTTT. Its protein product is CATSRVPSGTSGGTGELFF.

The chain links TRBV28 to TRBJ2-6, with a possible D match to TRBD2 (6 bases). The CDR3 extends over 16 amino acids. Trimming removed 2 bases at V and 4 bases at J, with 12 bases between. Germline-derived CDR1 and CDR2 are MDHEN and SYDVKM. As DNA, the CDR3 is TGTGCCAGCAGTTTACGGGGGTTTGTAGGGGCCAACGTCCTGACTTTC. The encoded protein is CASSLRGFVGANVLTF.